This T cell receptor (beta chain) was identified in a study of T-cell reconstitution after alpha-beta-depleted transplantation in children. CDR1 and CDR2 (germline): MDHEN, SYDVKM. The CDR3 loop spans 16 amino acids. V shed 2 bases, J shed 9 bases, and the junction held 7 bases outside the gene matches. It was with unique molecular identifiers that the TCRbeta library was prepared. Each CDR3 protein gets one entry after TCRdb re-called the PCR reads with MiXCR. Among around 370,000 distinct CDR3 sequences listed, around a tenth were seen once. The sample was PBMCs from the stem cell graft donor, taken from the stem cell graft. The origin of this receptor is a human donor who donated a stem cell graft to a child with acute lymphoblastic leukemia. This chain links TRBV28 with TRBJ2-1, with TRBD2 identical over 13 bases. The CDR3 DNA reads as TGTGCCAGCAGTTTAGGGACTAGCGGGACATGGGCTGAGCAGTTCTTC. Protein sequence: CASSLGTSGTWAEQFF.